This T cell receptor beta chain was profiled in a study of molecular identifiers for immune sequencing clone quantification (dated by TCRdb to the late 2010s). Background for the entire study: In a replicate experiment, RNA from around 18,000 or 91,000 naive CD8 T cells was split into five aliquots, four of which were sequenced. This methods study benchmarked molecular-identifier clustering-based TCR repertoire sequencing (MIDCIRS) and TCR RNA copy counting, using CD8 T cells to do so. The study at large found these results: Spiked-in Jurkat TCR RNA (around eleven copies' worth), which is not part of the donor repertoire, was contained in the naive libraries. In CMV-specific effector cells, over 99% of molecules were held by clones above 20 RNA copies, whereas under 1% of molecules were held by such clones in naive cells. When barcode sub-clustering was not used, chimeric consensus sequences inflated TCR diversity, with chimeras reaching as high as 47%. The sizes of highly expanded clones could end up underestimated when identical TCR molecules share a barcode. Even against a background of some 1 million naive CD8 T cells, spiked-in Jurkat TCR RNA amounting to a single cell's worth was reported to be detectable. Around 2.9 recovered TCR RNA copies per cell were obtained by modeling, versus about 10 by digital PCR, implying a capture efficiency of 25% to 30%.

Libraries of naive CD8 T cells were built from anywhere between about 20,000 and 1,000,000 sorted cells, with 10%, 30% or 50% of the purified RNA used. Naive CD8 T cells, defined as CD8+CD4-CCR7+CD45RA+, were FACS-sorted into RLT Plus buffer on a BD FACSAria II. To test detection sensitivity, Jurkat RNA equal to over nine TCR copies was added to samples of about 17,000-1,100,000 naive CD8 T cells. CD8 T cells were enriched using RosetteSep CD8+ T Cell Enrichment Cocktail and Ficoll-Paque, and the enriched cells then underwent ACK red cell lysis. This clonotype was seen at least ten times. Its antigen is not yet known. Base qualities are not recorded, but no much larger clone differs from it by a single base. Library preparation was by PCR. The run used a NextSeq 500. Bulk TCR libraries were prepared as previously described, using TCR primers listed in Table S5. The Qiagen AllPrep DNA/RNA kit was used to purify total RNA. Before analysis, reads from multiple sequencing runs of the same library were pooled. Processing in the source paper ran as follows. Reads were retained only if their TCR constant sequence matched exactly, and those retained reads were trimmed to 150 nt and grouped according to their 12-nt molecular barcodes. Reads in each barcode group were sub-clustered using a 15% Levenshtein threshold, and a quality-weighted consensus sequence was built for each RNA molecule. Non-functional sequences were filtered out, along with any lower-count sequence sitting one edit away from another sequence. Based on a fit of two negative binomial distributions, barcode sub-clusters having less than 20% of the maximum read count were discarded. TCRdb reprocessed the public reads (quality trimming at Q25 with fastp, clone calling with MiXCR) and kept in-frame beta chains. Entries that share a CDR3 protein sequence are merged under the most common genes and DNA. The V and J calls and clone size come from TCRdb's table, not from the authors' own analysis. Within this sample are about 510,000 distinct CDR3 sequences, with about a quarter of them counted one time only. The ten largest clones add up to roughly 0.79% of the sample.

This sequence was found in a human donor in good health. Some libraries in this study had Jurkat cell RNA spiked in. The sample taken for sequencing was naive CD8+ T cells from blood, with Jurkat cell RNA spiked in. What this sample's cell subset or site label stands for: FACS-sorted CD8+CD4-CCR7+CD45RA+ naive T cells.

The CDR3 has the sequence CSVERRGSATDTQYF. In nucleotides, the sequence is TGCAGCGTTGAGCGGCGCGGGAGCGCCACAGATACGCAGTATTTT. In this chain, TRBV29-1 is recombined with TRBJ2-3; TRBD2 aligns with 7 central bases. CDR1 and CDR2 were assigned from the germline V gene as SQVTM and ANQGSEA. V is trimmed back by 3 bases and J by 2 bases, and the junction contains 8 bases that no gene match accounts for. Spanning cysteine to phenylalanine, the CDR3 consists of 15 amino acids. The entry retains the CDR3 DNA only, 45 bases that are in frame from base 1.